The T cell receptor beta chain under discussion was sequenced for a study of T cells in Graves' hyperthyroidism and ophthalmopathy. Study-level background: Once the initial diagnosis was made, peripheral blood was obtained before any treatment.

RNA transcripts were the template for amplifying TCR beta CDR3 regions. Initially, a first-round RT-PCR of the TCR CDR3 employed the HTBI primer set. TCRdb analysed the multiplex PCR reads with MiXCR anew, one entry per CDR3 protein. The sample has 490,000 or so distinct CDR3 sequences, about 20% seen once. This clonotype was counted only a few times. Antigen: not known. At least 3 on the Clinical Activity Score was recorded for ophthalmopathy patients, who also had NOSPECS grade at least 4 and duration under 3 months. PBMCs were collected from an approximately 10 ml volume of fresh peripheral blood. V trimming: 1 base; J trimming: 4 bases; junction bases outside the gene matches: 8. The CDR3 loop spans 16 amino acids. Germline lookup yields CDR1 SGHKS and CDR2 YYEKEE (reference sequence). Whole-study results and caveats: Clonotypes that were expanded in thyroid above 0.001 mostly appeared in blood too.

The rearrangement links TRBV5-5 to TRBJ2-1; 7 bases line up with TRBD2. What was sequenced was blood. The origin of this receptor is a man aged 35-49 years with Graves' ophthalmopathy. The CDR3 sequence is CASSLFAGDAYNEQFF. DNA for the CDR3: TGTGCCAGCAGCTTGTTTGCGGGAGACGCGTACAATGAGCAGTTCTTC.